This TCR beta chain was found in a study of Ad26.COV2.S vaccination and SARS-CoV-2 variants. Findings and caveats of the study: Responses of T cells in total may have been underestimated by the TCR breadth and depth analyses.

TCRdb keeps only in-frame clones here, not all; method: immunoSEQ multiplex PCR. The sample yields 300,000 to 350,000 clones, roughly 90% seen once. Treatment reported: about 20 received Ad26.COV2.S at low or high dose, single or two shots; about 5 received placebo; per-sample allocation not given. Day 63 after the first vaccine or placebo injection was the time point for sampling. Aged 18-55 years, donor was enrolled in Boston in about 2020. Ad26 vector vaccine expressed Wuhan-strain SARS-CoV-2 spike. This CDR3 has 13 amino acids. CDR1 is SEHNR, CDR2 FQNEAQ, per germline (reference sequence). Trimming removed 3 bases from V and 1 base from J, with 6 bases in between. Details on this clone: Antigen: not known.

The chain is built from TRBV7-9 and TRBJ1-1, with D hard to call. The clonotype comes from a person between 18 and 59 years old who received the Ad26.COV2.S COVID-19 vaccine or a placebo. Sequencing used peripheral blood, obtained in a trial of Ad26.COV2.S vaccine versus placebo. Here the CDR3 reads CASSFSGNTEAFF. CDR3 bases: TGTGCCAGCAGCTTTTCAGGGAACACTGAAGCTTTCTTT.